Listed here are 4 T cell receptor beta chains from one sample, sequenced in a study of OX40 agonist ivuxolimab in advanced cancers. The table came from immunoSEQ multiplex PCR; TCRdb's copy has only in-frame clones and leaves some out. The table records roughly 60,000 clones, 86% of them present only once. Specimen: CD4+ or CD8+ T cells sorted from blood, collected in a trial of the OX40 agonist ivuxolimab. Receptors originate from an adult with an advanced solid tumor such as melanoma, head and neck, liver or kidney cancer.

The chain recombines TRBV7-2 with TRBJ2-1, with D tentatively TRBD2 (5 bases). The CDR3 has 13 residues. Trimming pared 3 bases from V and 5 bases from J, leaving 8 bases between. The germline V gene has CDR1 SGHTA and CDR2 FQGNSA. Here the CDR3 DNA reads TGTGCCAGCAGCTTCGGGGTCAACAATGAGCAGTTCTTC. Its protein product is CASSFGVNNEQFF.

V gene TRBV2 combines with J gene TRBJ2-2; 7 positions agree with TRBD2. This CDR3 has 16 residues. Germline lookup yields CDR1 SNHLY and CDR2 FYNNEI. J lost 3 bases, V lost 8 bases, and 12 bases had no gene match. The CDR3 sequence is CASGTKTELYTGELFF. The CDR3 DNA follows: TGTGCCAGCGGGACTAAGACAGAGCTTTACACCGGGGAGCTGTTTTTT.

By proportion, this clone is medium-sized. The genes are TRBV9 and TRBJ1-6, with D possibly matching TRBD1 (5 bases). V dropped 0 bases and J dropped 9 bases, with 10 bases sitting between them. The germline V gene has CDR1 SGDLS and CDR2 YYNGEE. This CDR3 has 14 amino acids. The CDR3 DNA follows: TGTGCCAGCAGCGTAGTAGGGGAGAGTTCACCCCTCCACTTT. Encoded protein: CASSVVGESSPLHF.

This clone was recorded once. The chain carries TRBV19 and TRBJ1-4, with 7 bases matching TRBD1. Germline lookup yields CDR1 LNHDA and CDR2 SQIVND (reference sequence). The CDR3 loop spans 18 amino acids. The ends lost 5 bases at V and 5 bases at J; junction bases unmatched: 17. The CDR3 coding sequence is TGTGCCAGTAGTGTGACCGGGACAGCCGTAAGTCCAAATGAAAAACTGTTTTTT. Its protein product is CASSVTGTAVSPNEKLFF.